The present T cell receptor beta chain was sequenced within a study of neurological immune-mediated disorders. Findings and limits, study-wide: In HTLV-1-associated myelopathy, TCR clonal expansion was greatest, whereas multiple sclerosis had the least, falling below healthy controls.

V was trimmed by 7 bases and J by 5 bases, leaving 21 bases between them. Germline V gene sequence: CDR1 MNHEY, CDR2 SVGEGT. The CDR3 is made up of 16 amino acids. TCRdb re-derived calls from the 5' RACE reads in MiXCR, one entry per CDR3 protein. The sample consists of some 41,000 distinct CDR3 sequences, over 2% of them appearing once. Details on this clonotype: The target antigen is unknown.

The sequenced sample was PBMCs. The rearrangement uses TRBV6-2 or TRBV6-3 and TRBJ2-1, with D perhaps matching TRBD1 or TRBD2 (6 bases each). The sequence derives from a man aged 25 to 45 with multiple sclerosis. CDR3 nucleotides: TGTGCCAGCACCTTACTCCTAAGGGGGGCTAACAATGAGCAGTTCTTC. Amino acids: CASTLLLRGANNEQFF.